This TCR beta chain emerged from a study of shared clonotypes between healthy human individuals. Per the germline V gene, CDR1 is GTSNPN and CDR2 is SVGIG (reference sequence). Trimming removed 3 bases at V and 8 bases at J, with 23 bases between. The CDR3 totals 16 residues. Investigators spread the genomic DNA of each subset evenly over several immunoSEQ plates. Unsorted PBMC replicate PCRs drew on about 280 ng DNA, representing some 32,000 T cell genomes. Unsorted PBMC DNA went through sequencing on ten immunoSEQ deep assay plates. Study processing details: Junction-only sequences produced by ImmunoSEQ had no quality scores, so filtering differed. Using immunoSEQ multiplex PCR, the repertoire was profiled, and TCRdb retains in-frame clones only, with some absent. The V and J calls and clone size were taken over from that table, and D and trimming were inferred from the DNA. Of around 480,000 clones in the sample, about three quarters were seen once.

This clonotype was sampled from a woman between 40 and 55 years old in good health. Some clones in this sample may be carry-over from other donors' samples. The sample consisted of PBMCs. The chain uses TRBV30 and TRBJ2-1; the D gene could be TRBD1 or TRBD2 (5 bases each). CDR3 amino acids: CAWSSPQPGAGHEQFF. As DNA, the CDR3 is TGTGCCTGGAGCTCCCCTCAGCCCGGGGCTGGGCATGAGCAGTTCTTC.